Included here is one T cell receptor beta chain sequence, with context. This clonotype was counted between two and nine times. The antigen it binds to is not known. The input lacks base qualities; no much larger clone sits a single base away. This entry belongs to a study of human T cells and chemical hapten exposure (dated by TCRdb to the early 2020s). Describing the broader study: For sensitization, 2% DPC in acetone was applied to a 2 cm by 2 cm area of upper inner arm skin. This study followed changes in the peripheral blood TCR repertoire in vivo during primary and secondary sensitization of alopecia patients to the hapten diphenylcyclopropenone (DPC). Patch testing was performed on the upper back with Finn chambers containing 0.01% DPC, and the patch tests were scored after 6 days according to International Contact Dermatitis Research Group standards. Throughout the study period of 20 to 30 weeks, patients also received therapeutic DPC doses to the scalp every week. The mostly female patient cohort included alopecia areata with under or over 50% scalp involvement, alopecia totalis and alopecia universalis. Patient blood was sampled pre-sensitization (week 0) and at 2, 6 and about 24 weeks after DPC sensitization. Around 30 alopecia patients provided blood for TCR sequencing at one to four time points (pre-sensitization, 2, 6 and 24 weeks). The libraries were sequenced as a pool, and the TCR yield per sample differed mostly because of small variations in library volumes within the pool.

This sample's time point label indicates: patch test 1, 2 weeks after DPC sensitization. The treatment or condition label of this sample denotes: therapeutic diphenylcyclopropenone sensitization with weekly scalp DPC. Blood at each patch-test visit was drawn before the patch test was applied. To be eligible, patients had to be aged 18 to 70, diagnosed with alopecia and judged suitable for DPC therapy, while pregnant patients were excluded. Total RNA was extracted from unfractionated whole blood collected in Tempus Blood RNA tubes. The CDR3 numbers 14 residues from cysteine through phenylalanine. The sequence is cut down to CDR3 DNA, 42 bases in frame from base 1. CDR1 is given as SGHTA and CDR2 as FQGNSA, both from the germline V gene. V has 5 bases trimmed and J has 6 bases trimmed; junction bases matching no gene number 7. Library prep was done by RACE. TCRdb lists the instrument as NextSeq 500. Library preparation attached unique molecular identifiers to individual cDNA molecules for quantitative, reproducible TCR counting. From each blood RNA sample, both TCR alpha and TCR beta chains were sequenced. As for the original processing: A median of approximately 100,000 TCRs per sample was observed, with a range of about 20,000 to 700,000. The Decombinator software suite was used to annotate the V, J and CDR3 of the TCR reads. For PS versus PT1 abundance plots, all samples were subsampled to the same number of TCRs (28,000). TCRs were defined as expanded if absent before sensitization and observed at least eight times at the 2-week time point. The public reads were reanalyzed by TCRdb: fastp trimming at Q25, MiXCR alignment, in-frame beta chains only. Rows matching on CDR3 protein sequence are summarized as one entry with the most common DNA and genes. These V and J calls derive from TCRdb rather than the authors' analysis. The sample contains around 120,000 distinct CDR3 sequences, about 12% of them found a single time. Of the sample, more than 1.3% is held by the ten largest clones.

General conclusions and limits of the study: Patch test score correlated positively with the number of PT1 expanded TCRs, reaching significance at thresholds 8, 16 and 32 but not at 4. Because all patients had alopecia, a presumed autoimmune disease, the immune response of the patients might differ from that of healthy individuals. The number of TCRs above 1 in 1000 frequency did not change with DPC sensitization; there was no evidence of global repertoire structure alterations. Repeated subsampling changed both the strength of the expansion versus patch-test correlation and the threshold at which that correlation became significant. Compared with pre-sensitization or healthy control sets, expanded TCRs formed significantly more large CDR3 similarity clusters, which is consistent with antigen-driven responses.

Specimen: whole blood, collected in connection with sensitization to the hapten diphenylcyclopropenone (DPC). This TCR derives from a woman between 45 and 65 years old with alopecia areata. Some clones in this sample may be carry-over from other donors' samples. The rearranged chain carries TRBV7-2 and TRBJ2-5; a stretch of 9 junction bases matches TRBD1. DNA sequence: TGTGCCAGCAGCCCACAGGGGGCAGCGAAGACCCAGTACTTC. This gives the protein CASSPQGAAKTQYF.